One sample yielded the 28 T cell receptor beta chains listed below, sequenced in a study of blood T cell repertoires in COVID-19. Assay used: immunoSEQ multiplex PCR; TCRdb lists only in-frame clones, some missing. The sample lists fewer than 80,000 clones; approximately 90% were seen once. Material: peripheral blood. These receptor sequences come from a human donor in a cohort sampled during active COVID-19.

This rearrangement joins TRBV27 to TRBJ2-1, with a possible D match to TRBD2 (6 bases). CDR1 and CDR2 (germline): MNHEY, SMNVEV (reference sequence). CDR3 length equals 14 residues. V dropped 3 bases and J dropped 1 base, with 7 bases sitting between them. CDR3 residues: CASSFGGSYNEQFF. DNA of the CDR3: TGTGCCAGCAGTTTTGGGGGGTCCTACAATGAGCAGTTCTTC.

This rearrangement joins TRBV3-1 (or the pseudogene TRBV3-2) to TRBJ1-2, with a tentative D call TRBD1 (5 bases). Trimming took off 0 bases at V and 6 bases at J, with 11 bases between the two ends. CDR1 and CDR2 from the germline V gene are LGHDT and YNNKEL (reference sequence). This CDR3 spans 14 amino acids. CDR3 DNA sequence: TGTGCCAGCAGCCAAGAAGGGGTCAGAAATGGCTACACCTTC. Its translation is CASSQEGVRNGYTF.

V gene TRBV28 combines with J gene TRBJ1-2; a possible D gene is TRBD1 (6 bases). Trimming took 6 bases from V and 4 from J, leaving 15 bases between them. The CDR3 is made up of 14 amino acids. Per the germline V gene, CDR1 is MDHEN and CDR2 is SYDVKM. The chain's CDR3 is CASRGGQGIYGYTF. CDR3 nucleotide sequence: TGTGCCAGCAGGGGGGGGCAGGGGATCTATGGCTACACCTTC.

V gene TRBV7-9 combines with J gene TRBJ2-1, with D possibly being TRBD1 (5 bases). Germline-derived CDR1 and CDR2 are SEHNR and FQNEAQ (reference sequence). V was shortened by 5 bases and J by 4 bases, with 12 bases between the two germline ends. This CDR3 has 14 residues. The CDR3 is CASSPTDRYNEQFF. CDR3 DNA sequence: TGTGCCAGCAGCCCAACCGACAGATACAATGAGCAGTTCTTC.

This rearrangement joins TRBV5-5 to TRBJ2-7; possible D gene TRBD2, 5 bases. The germline V and J ends were trimmed by 0 bases and 2 bases, with 12 bases remaining between them. The CDR3 is 15 residues long. Germline V CDR1 and CDR2: SGHKS, YYEKEE (reference sequence). CDR3 coding DNA: TGTGCCAGCAGCTTGGAGCTAGCAGCCGCCTACGAGCAGTACTTC. It codes for CASSLELAAAYEQYF.

V gene TRBV4-1 combines with J gene TRBJ1-2; a possible D gene is TRBD1 (6 bases). Germline CDR1 MGHRA, CDR2 YSYEKL. Between the trimmed V and J ends, which lost 5 bases and 8 bases, there was a span of 21 bases. The CDR3 is 15 amino acids. The CDR3 spells CASSSQQGPFIGYTF. The CDR3 DNA reads as TGCGCCAGCAGCTCCCAACAGGGTCCTTTTATAGGCTACACCTTC.

The V call is TRBV9, the J call TRBJ2-5; 7 nucleotides match TRBD2. This CDR3 region has 15 residues. The junction had 7 bases not matched to a gene; V was cut back by 0 bases and J by 5 bases. From germline, CDR1 is SGDLS and CDR2 YYNGEE. In nucleotides, the CDR3 is TGTGCCAGCAGCGTAGGGGCGGGAGCTGGGGAGACCCAGTACTTC. This translates into CASSVGAGAGETQYF.

V is TRBV2 and J is TRBJ2-7, with TRBD2 matching over 7 bases. The CDR3 covers 13 residues. CDR1 is SNHLY and CDR2 is FYNNEI in the germline V gene. The V segment lost 7 bases and the J segment 1 base; nucleotides outside the gene matches: 4. The CDR3 reads CASIGGTSYEQYF. CDR3 bases: TGTGCCAGCATCGGGGGGACTTCCTACGAGCAGTACTTC.

This clone came up a few times. This chain connects TRBV30 to TRBJ1-3, with D perhaps matching TRBD1 (5 bases). CDR3 size: 14 residues. Germline CDR1 reads GTSNPN; CDR2 reads SVGIG (reference sequence). With 6 bases removed from V and 2 bases from J, the gap between germline ends came to 14 bases. As DNA, the CDR3 is TGTGCCTGCCCTGGACAAATTACTGGAAACACCATATATTTT. Its protein is CACPGQITGNTIYF.

CDR3 nucleotide sequence: TGTGCCAGCAGCCACGGACAGGGGAGTAATCAGCCCCAGCATTTT. Translation gives CASSHGQGSNQPQHF. The J gene is TRBJ1-5, the V gene TRBV28, with 9 bases fitting TRBD1. CDR3 length: 15 residues. The V and J ends lost 6 bases and 4 bases, in that order; junction bases with no gene match: 7. Per germline, CDR1 MDHEN and CDR2 SYDVKM.

The rearrangement joins TRBV12-3 or TRBV12-4 to TRBJ1-5; D gene ambiguous. This CDR3 contains 12 residues. V shed 5 bases and J shed 4 bases, with 6 bases lying between them. The CDR3 loop is CASSPQNQPQHF. The CDR3 bases are TGTGCCAGCAGTCCCCAAAATCAGCCCCAGCATTTT.

This clone showed up just once. This sequence joins TRBV5-5 and TRBJ2-3; TRBD2 matches at 8 bases. V lost 4 bases, J lost 0 bases, and 13 bases stayed unmatched. This CDR3 contains 18 residues. Germline V gene data show CDR1 as SGHKS and CDR2 as YYEKEE (reference sequence). In nucleotides, the CDR3 is TGTGCCAGCAGCCGCGTAGGAACGGGAGGGTGGAGCACAGATACGCAGTATTTT. It yields the protein CASSRVGTGGWSTDTQYF.

This chain uses TRBV5-1 with TRBJ2-7; TRBD2 agrees at 13 bases. The V segment lost 6 bases and the J segment 7 bases; nucleotides outside the gene matches: 13. CDR1 SGHRS and CDR2 YFSETQ come from the germline V gene. The CDR3 consists of 16 residues. The CDR3 loop is CASTSGLAGRREEQYF. As DNA, the CDR3 is TGCGCCAGCACCTCGGGACTAGCGGGACGCCGGGAAGAGCAGTACTTC.

V gene TRBV4-1 combines with J gene TRBJ2-3, with TRBD2 matching over 11 bases. CDR3 length: 17 amino acids. The germline V gene has CDR1 MGHRA and CDR2 YSYEKL. The V and J ends lost 3 bases and 11 bases, in that order; junction bases with no gene match: 16. The CDR3 nucleotides read TGCGCCAGCAGCCACGCGAGACTAGCGGGGTCGCAGGCGGGGCAGTATTTT. It specifies CASSHARLAGSQAGQYF.

The chain joins TRBV6-5 to TRBJ1-5, with 9 bases identical to TRBD1. V dropped 10 bases and J dropped 2; count of bases not matched to a gene: 3. This CDR3 is 13 amino acids long. Germline V gives CDR1 MNHEY, CDR2 SVGAGI. The CDR3 loop is CAIRDRGNQPQHF. As DNA, the CDR3 is TGTGCCATTAGGGACAGGGGCAATCAGCCCCAGCATTTT.

The chain has TRBV30 and TRBJ2-3, with TRBD2 matching over 14 bases. V gave up 3 bases and J gave up 4 bases; unmatched junction bases: 12. Germline values: CDR1 GTSNPN, CDR2 SVGIG (reference sequence). The CDR3 spans 18 residues. CDR3 residues: CAWRYLGTSGGPSDTQYF. In DNA form, the CDR3 reads TGTGCCTGGAGATATCTAGGGACTAGCGGGGGCCCCTCAGATACGCAGTATTTT.

The V and J genes are TRBV6-5 and TRBJ1-2; D may be TRBD1 (6 bases). V was trimmed by 0 bases and J by 2 bases, leaving 10 bases between them. The CDR3 consists of 15 residues. Germline V gene sequence: CDR1 MNHEY, CDR2 SVGAGI. CDR3 loop: CASSYSQGSNYGYTF. The DNA of the CDR3 is TGTGCCAGCAGTTACTCACAGGGCAGCAACTATGGCTACACCTTC.

The V and J genes are TRBV16 and TRBJ1-1, with D possibly TRBD1 on 6 matching bases. Looked up from germline, CDR1 is KGHSY and CDR2 is FQNENV. V lost 5 bases and J 3 bases, leaving 10 bases between the germline ends. The CDR3 is 13 residues long. As DNA, the CDR3 is TGTGCCAGCAGCTCAAACAGGGACACTGAAGCTTTCTTT. Translating it yields CASSSNRDTEAFF.

J is TRBJ2-3 and V is TRBV7-2, with 9 bases lining up with TRBD2. Germline CDR1 is SGHTA and CDR2 is FQGNSA. CDR3 length: 17 amino acids. With V trimmed by 4 bases and J by 3 bases, 11 bases remained unmatched. Here the CDR3 DNA reads TGTGCCAGCAGCTCCGATCGTAGCGGGAGAGGAACAGATACGCAGTATTTT. This encodes CASSSDRSGRGTDTQYF. The entire variable domain, with the rest obtained from reference TRBV7-2 and TRBJ2-3, is as follows: GAGVSQSPSNKVTEKGKDVELRCDPISGHTALYWYRQSLGQGLEFLIYFQGNSAPDKSGLPSDRFSAERTGGSVSTLTIQRTQQEDSAVYLCASSSDRSGRGTDTQYFGPGTRLTVL.

This clone was counted only a few times. CDR3 in DNA: TGTGCCAGCAGTGAGTTGGCCGAGCAGTACTTC. Its protein is CASSELAEQYF. The rearrangement uses TRBV2 and TRBJ2-7; D is ambiguous. V was cut by 3 bases and J by 6 bases, with 6 bases left in between. This CDR3 has 11 amino acids. Germline loops: CDR1 SNHLY, CDR2 FYNNEI.

The chain employs TRBV7-9 and TRBJ2-5; 8 positions match TRBD2. V gave up 2 bases and J gave up 7 bases; unmatched junction bases: 9. The CDR3 totals 15 residues. The germline gives CDR1 SEHNR, CDR2 FQNEAQ (reference sequence). The CDR3 DNA reads as TGTGCCAGCAGCTTATATAGCGGGGCGCTTAGGACCCAGTACTTC. Protein product: CASSLYSGALRTQYF. Complete variable domain (other parts from reference TRBV7-9 and TRBJ2-5): DTGVSQNPRHKITKRGQNVTFRCDPISEHNRLYWYRQTLGQGPEFLTYFQNEAQLEKSRLLSDRFSAERPKGSFSTLEIQRTEQGDSAMYLCASSLYSGALRTQYFGPGTRLLVL.

The gene calls are TRBV18 and TRBJ2-7; the D gene is possibly TRBD1 (5 bases). The CDR3 length is 12 residues. Germline V gene lookup returns CDR1 KGHSH and CDR2 LQKENI. Trimming cost V 3 bases and J 6 bases, with 9 bases left between them. The CDR3 DNA is TGTGCCAGCTCACCGCAGGGCGCCGAGCAGTACTTC. Amino acid sequence: CASSPQGAEQYF. The whole variable domain, remainder taken from reference TRBV18 and TRBJ2-7, is NAGVMQNPRHLVRRRGQEARLRCSPMKGHSHVYWYRQLPEEGLKFMVYLQKENIIDESGMPKERFSAEFPKEGPSILRIQQVVRGDSAAYFCASSPQGAEQYFGPGTRLTVT.

The chain joins TRBV28 to TRBJ1-5; D is possibly TRBD1 (6 bases). CDR3 length equals 14 residues. The germline CDR1 and CDR2 sequences are MDHEN and SYDVKM. The V end was cut by 4 bases, the J end by 4 bases, with 11 bases between. The CDR3: CASSSGGTNQPQHF. DNA for the CDR3: TGTGCCAGCAGTTCCGGTGGGACAAATCAGCCCCAGCATTTT.

The J gene is TRBJ2-1, the V gene TRBV6-5; 7 bases are shared with TRBD1. The CDR3 is made up of 13 amino acids. Per the germline V gene, CDR1 is MNHEY and CDR2 is SVGAGI. V lost 8 bases to trimming and J lost 10 bases; unmatched junction nucleotides: 11. The CDR3 sequence is CASYITGVREQFF. CDR3 nucleotide sequence: TGTGCCAGCTATATAACAGGGGTTAGGGAGCAGTTCTTC.

The CDR3 region is CASSSLAGENIQYF. DNA of the CDR3: TGCGCCAGCAGCTCACTAGCGGGGGAAAACATTCAGTACTTC. This sequence joins TRBV5-1 and TRBJ2-4; TRBD2 aligns across 11 bases. The CDR3 runs to 14 residues. V shed 3 bases and J 5 bases; nucleotides not matched to a gene: 1. The germline CDR1 and CDR2 sequences are SGHRS and YFSETQ.

The chain employs TRBV14 and TRBJ1-2; tentative D call: TRBD1 (5 bases). V lost 5 bases and J 4 bases, leaving 11 bases between the germline ends. Germline values: CDR1 SGHDN, CDR2 FVKESK. This CDR3 contains 13 residues. This chain's CDR3 is CASSWGVSYGYTF. The CDR3 nucleotides read TGTGCCAGCAGCTGGGGGGTCAGCTATGGCTACACCTTC.

V and J are TRBV6-5 and TRBJ2-2; D might be TRBD1 (6 bases). CDR1 is MNHEY, CDR2 SVGAGI, per germline. V lost 8 bases and J lost 1, with 11 bases in between. This CDR3 contains 14 residues. The DNA of the CDR3 is TGTGCCAGCCTGCGGACAGAGAACACCGGGGAGCTGTTTTTT. Its protein is CASLRTENTGELFF.

The chain couples TRBV19 to TRBJ2-7, with 10 bases matching TRBD1. This CDR3 spans 15 amino acids. CDR1 and CDR2 (germline): LNHDA, SQIVND (reference sequence). With 6 bases clipped from V and 3 bases from J, the junction kept 8 bases outside the gene matches. The CDR3 sequence is CASRTGTGAFYEQYF. DNA of the CDR3: TGTGCCAGTAGAACCGGGACAGGGGCCTTCTACGAGCAGTACTTC.